A single sample gave rise to the 20 T cell receptor beta chains below, sequenced in a study of blood T cell repertoires in COVID-19. Sequencing was performed with immunoSEQ multiplex PCR; in TCRdb, only in-frame clones are kept and a portion is missing. The table lists roughly 230,000 clones, 80% to 90% of them singletons. The sample was peripheral blood. The origin of the receptors is a woman aged 40 to 49 who had recovered from COVID-19.

The chain recombines TRBV12-3 or TRBV12-4 with TRBJ2-5; D is uncertain. V lost 6 bases and J 0 bases, leaving 5 bases between the germline ends. The CDR3 contains 12 residues. CDR3 sequence: CASSLYQETQYF. CDR3 nucleotide sequence: TGTGCCAGCAGCCTGTACCAAGAGACCCAGTACTTC.

The rearrangement uses TRBV28 and TRBJ1-5; D is perhaps TRBD1 (6 bases). With 4 bases removed from V and 4 bases from J, the gap between germline ends came to 8 bases. The CDR3 is 13 amino acids. Per the germline V gene, CDR1 is MDHEN and CDR2 is SYDVKM. The CDR3, as DNA: TGTGCCAGCAGTTACGACAGGAATCAGCCCCAGCATTTT. As protein: CASSYDRNQPQHF. Filled out from reference TRBV28 and TRBJ1-5, the complete variable domain reads DVKVTQSSRYLVKRTGEKVFLECVQDMDHENMFWYRQDPGLGLRLIYFSYDVKMKEKGDIPEGYSVSREKKERFSLILESASTNQTSMYLCASSYDRNQPQHFGDGTRLSIL.

The chain joins TRBV27 to TRBJ2-7; the D gene is possibly TRBD1 (7 bases). Germline-derived CDR1 and CDR2 are MNHEY and SMNVEV (reference sequence). V was pared by 5 bases and J by 2 bases, with 10 bases between. The CDR3 covers 13 residues. CDR3 amino acids: CASSQGGPYEQYF. The CDR3 nucleotides read TGTGCCAGCAGTCAGGGGGGCCCCTACGAGCAGTACTTC.

This chain joins TRBV6-2 or TRBV6-3 and TRBJ2-1, with 7 bases aligning to TRBD1. Germline V gene data show CDR1 as MNHEY and CDR2 as SVGEGT. V shed 6 bases and J 6 bases; nucleotides not matched to a gene: 11. CDR3 length: 15 residues. For the CDR3, the DNA is TGTGCCAGCAGCTCCCTACAGGGGATCGGCAATGAGCAGTTCTTC. Translating gives CASSSLQGIGNEQFF.

The chain links TRBV9 to TRBJ2-1, with TRBD1 matching 9 bases. Trimming cost V 0 bases and J 7 bases; bases outside gene matches: 5. CDR1 is SGDLS, CDR2 YYNGEE, per germline. The CDR3 runs to 15 residues. CDR3 bases: TGTGCCAGCAGCGTAGAGACAGGGGGTTGGAATGAGCAGTTCTTC. Translating gives CASSVETGGWNEQFF.

The chain couples TRBV3-1 (or the pseudogene TRBV3-2) to TRBJ2-1, with 14 bases matching TRBD2. This CDR3 spans 16 amino acids. Germline CDR1 and CDR2: LGHDT and YNNKEL (reference sequence). V trimming: 1 base; J trimming: 9 bases; junction bases outside the gene matches: 5. The CDR3 protein is CASSQGTSGRQGEQFF. The CDR3 region has the DNA TGTGCCAGCAGCCAAGGGACTAGCGGGAGGCAAGGTGAGCAGTTCTTC.

The chain couples TRBV6-6 to TRBJ1-6, with TRBD1 identical over 11 bases. Germline V lookup: CDR1 MNHNY, CDR2 SVGAGI (reference sequence). CDR3 length: 14 residues. V lost 6 bases to trimming and J lost 10 bases; unmatched junction nucleotides: 5. CDR3 coding DNA: TGTGCCAGCAGCAGGACAGGGGGCCGGTCACCCCTCCACTTT. This translates into CASSRTGGRSPLHF.

V usage is TRBV24-1 and J usage is TRBJ1-1; D possibly corresponds to TRBD1 (5 bases). Trimming took 5 bases from V and 1 from J, leaving 7 bases between them. This CDR3 comprises 13 residues. Germline-derived CDR1 and CDR2 are KGHDR and SFDVKD. The CDR3 loop is CATSVGENTEAFF. CDR3 coding DNA: TGTGCCACCAGTGTAGGGGAGAACACTGAAGCTTTCTTT.

This clone was observed a single time. The chain has TRBV3-1 (or the pseudogene TRBV3-2) and TRBJ2-5; possible D gene TRBD2, 6 bases. The CDR3 spans 16 residues. Germline assignment: CDR1 LGHDT and CDR2 YNNKEL (reference sequence). Deletions cut 0 bases from V and 7 bases from J, with 18 bases between. The CDR3 DNA is TGTGCCAGCAGCCAAGATGCCGGCTTAGGAGGGGCGACCCAGTACTTC. The encoded protein is CASSQDAGLGGATQYF.

The chain has TRBV6-2 or TRBV6-3 and TRBJ2-5; the D is unclear. Trimming shortened V by 1 base and J by 1 base, and 7 bases separated the two germline ends. Germline CDR1 reads MNHEY; CDR2 reads SVGEGT. The CDR3 totals 14 residues. In DNA, the CDR3 is TGTGCCAGCAGTTACTACACGTCCCAAGAGACCCAGTACTTC. It is translated as CASSYYTSQETQYF.

This chain links TRBV5-4 with TRBJ1-4; no reliable D call. V was pared by 0 bases and J by 11 bases, with 11 bases between. Germline V lookup: CDR1 SGHNT, CDR2 YYREEE (reference sequence). The CDR3 covers 13 residues. The CDR3 DNA follows: TGTGCCAGCAGCTTGGATCTTCACCAGAAACTGTTTTTT. It yields the protein CASSLDLHQKLFF.

This chain joins TRBV19 and TRBJ2-7, with D perhaps TRBD2 (6 bases). The CDR3 is 14 residues long. V lost 5 bases and J lost 2, with 13 bases in between. CDR1 is LNHDA, CDR2 SQIVND, per germline (reference sequence). CDR3 DNA sequence: TGTGCCAGTAGTCCCTCGGGGGAGACCTACGAGCAGTACTTC. Translation gives CASSPSGETYEQYF.

The chain couples TRBV11-2 to TRBJ1-1, with TRBD1 matching over 7 bases. V dropped 9 bases and J dropped 5; count of bases not matched to a gene: 6. The CDR3 extends over 12 amino acids. The germline gives CDR1 SGHAT, CDR2 FQNNGV. CDR3 residues: CASTGELTEAFF. In DNA, the CDR3 is TGTGCCAGTACAGGGGAACTGACTGAAGCTTTCTTT.

The chain combines TRBV3-1 (or the pseudogene TRBV3-2) with TRBJ2-3; 8 bases are a match to TRBD2. The germline V gene has CDR1 LGHDT and CDR2 YNNKEL (reference sequence). The V and J ends lost 1 base and 2 bases, in that order; junction bases with no gene match: 5. The length of the CDR3 is 16 residues. This CDR3 is CASSQAGGAFTDTQYF. The CDR3 region has the DNA TGTGCCAGCAGCCAAGCCGGGGGGGCCTTCACAGATACGCAGTATTTT.

This chain connects TRBV30 to TRBJ2-7; 10 bases match TRBD2. V shed 2 bases, J shed 5 bases, and the junction held 6 bases outside the gene matches. The CDR3 spans 14 residues. CDR1 and CDR2 (germline): GTSNPN, SVGIG (reference sequence). Here the CDR3 reads CAWSLGTSANEQYV. The DNA for the CDR3 is TGTGCCTGGAGTCTAGGGACTAGCGCTAACGAGCAGTACGTC.

J is TRBJ2-5 and V is TRBV5-6, with D possibly TRBD1 on 5 matching bases. CDR1 is SGHDT, CDR2 YYEEEE, per germline. The V gene lost 3 bases and the J gene lost 4 bases, with 10 bases spanning the gap. This CDR3 region has 13 residues. DNA of the CDR3: TGTGCCAGCAGCTATCAGGGCCCAGAGACCCAGTACTTC. Amino acids: CASSYQGPETQYF. The whole variable domain, remainder taken from reference TRBV5-6 and TRBJ2-5, is DAGVTQSPTHLIKTRGQQVTLRCSPKSGHDTVSWYQQALGQGPQFIFQYYEEEERQRGNFPDRFSGHQFPNYSSELNVNALLLGDSALYLCASSYQGPETQYFGPGTRLLVL.

This clone turned up a few times. The J gene is TRBJ2-7, the V gene TRBV9; D ambiguous. V lost 0 bases to trimming and J lost 3 bases, with 10 bases between them. Germline values: CDR1 SGDLS, CDR2 YYNGEE. This CDR3 is built from 14 residues. CDR3 sequence reads: CASSVDTPGYEQYF. CDR3 coding DNA: TGTGCCAGCAGCGTAGACACGCCAGGCTACGAGCAGTACTTC.

The chain is built from TRBV19 and TRBJ2-1; perhaps TRBD2 as D (6 bases). Per germline, CDR1 LNHDA and CDR2 SQIVND (reference sequence). Trimming took 3 bases from V and 4 from J, leaving 13 bases between them. The CDR3 has 15 amino acids. The CDR3 loop is CASSMVGGRYNEQFF. The DNA for the CDR3 is TGTGCCAGTAGTATGGTGGGAGGACGGTACAATGAGCAGTTCTTC.

The CDR3: CASSVDRGVSAQHF. CDR3 sequence (DNA): TGTGCCAGCAGCGTGGACAGGGGGGTTTCGGCCCAGCATTTT. The chain combines TRBV7-9 with TRBJ1-5; 10 bases align to TRBD1. The CDR3 totals 14 residues. Germline assignment: CDR1 SEHNR and CDR2 FQNEAQ (reference sequence). After removal of 5 bases from V and 11 bases from J, the junction contained 9 bases not matched to a gene. The full variable domain, with the rest looked up from reference TRBV7-9 and TRBJ1-5, is DTGVSQNPRHKITKRGQNVTFRCDPISEHNRLYWYRQTLGQGPEFLTYFQNEAQLEKSRLLSDRFSAERPKGSFSTLEIQRTEQGDSAMYLCASSVDRGVSAQHFGDGTRLSIL.

The chain is built from TRBV6-5 and TRBJ2-3; 8 nucleotides agree with TRBD1. The J segment lost 3 bases and the V segment lost 6 bases, leaving 5 bases of the junction unmatched. This CDR3 spans 14 amino acids. CDR1 MNHEY and CDR2 SVGAGI come from the germline V gene. The CDR3 here is CASRRDRRTDTQYF. The CDR3 nucleotides are TGTGCCAGCAGGCGGGACAGGCGAACAGATACGCAGTATTTT.